A selection of T cell receptor beta chains follows, all from one sample in a study of cytomegalovirus exposure and HLA in healthy donors. TCRdb keeps only in-frame clones here, not all; method: immunoSEQ multiplex PCR. The sample consists of about 160,000 clones, 80% of them appearing once. Sequenced material: PBMCs. These receptors were obtained from a man aged 30-40 years in good health and CMV-seronegative. Both conserved end residues are part of each CDR3. D genes are given only for firm matches.

TRBD2 TRBJ2-1 TRBV13 CASDLWRGGNEQFF
. TRBJ2-7 TRBV4-1 CASSQGAGFDEQYF
. TRBJ2-3 TRBV5-1 CASSLAAGRYTDTQYF
. TRBJ1-2 TRBV11-2 CASSLGKTGPNYGYTF
. TRBJ2-7 TRBV28 CASSRLRSEQYF
TRBD2 TRBJ2-1 TRBV2 CASSSRTSGSQNEQFF
. TRBJ2-5 TRBV6-5 CASSYSVAGRETQYF
TRBD1 TRBJ1-4 TRBV4-1 CASSQPWDRRGEKLFF
. TRBJ2-7 TRBV30 CAWSVNGREQYF
. . TRBV14 CASSHRTRERETQYF
TRBD1 TRBJ2-2 TRBV28 CASSPRDRAGELFF
. TRBJ2-7 TRBV5-6 CASQQGRYEQYF
TRBD1 TRBJ1-1 TRBV15 CATSRGQGFSRVTEAFF
. TRBJ2-1 TRBV7-9 CASSKDAGRDEQFF
TRBD2 TRBJ2-2 TRBV5-1 CASSLIQGGFPGELFF
. TRBJ2-7 TRBV28 CASWGVSNEQYF
. TRBJ1-1 TRBV19 CASTAGMNTEAFF
TRBD2 TRBJ2-3 TRBV7-9 CASSYPSGSNTDTQYF
TRBD1 TRBJ2-7 TRBV6-1 CASSEAGTATYEQYF
. TRBJ2-1 TRBV28 CASTPLEAAVRPVLYNEQFF
. TRBJ2-7 TRBV6-5 CASSLDLQSREQYF
. TRBJ2-3 TRBV30 CAWSKSQGSTDTQYF
. TRBJ1-6 TRBV27 CASSLLGLPPYNSPLHF
. TRBJ1-1 TRBV5-1 CASSLNSLNTEAFF
. TRBJ2-1 TRBV19 CASRTDRPSYNEQFF
. TRBJ1-1 TRBV30 CAWTRLDEGVRAEAFF
. TRBJ1-1 TRBV5-6 CASSLAGRPWLAFF
TRBD2 TRBJ2-7 TRBV19 CASTNERSGSVYEQYF
. TRBJ1-5 TRBV6-1 CASQRRQGNQPQHF
. TRBJ2-2 TRBV5-1 CASRPSGNTGELFF
. TRBJ1-2 TRBV7-3 CASSLTGAPATIYGYTF
TRBD1 TRBJ2-7 TRBV28 CASSLFGGLGTGGDEQYF
. TRBJ1-5 TRBV7-8 CASSLAQEPQHF
. TRBJ1-2 TRBV29-1 CSVEIAGSDYGYTF
. . TRBV4-1 CASSQLGNPAGSEQYF
. TRBJ2-1 TRBV9 CASSVYLGNEQFF
. TRBJ1-2 TRBV6-5 CASRRVGGGYTF
TRBD1 TRBJ2-5 TRBV15 CATSTGTEQETQYF
. TRBJ1-1 TRBV7-8 CASSPGTPSNTEAFF
. TRBJ2-2 TRBV7-3 CASSSPGDTGELFF